The sequence of this T cell receptor (beta chain) was determined in a study of shared clonotypes between healthy human individuals. Notes on this clone: Its target is unknown.

Each cell subset's genomic DNA was divided evenly among several immunoSEQ plates. Data came from immunoSEQ multiplex PCR; TCRdb stores just in-frame clones and leaves some out. This sample has 2 million to 2.5 million clones, with 85% to 95% found just once. Study-wide findings and caveats: The study drew on few donors, limiting represented genetic and exposure-history diversity.

Terminally differentiated effector memory CD45RA+ cells were excluded by CCR7 positive selection of CD45RO-negative cells. This TCR was sampled from a man younger than 30 in good health. Material: naive CD8+ T cells sorted from blood.

The CDR3 nucleotides read TGTGCCTCCAAAGGTACAACCTCCTACGAGCAGTACTTC. Its protein product is CASKGTTSYEQYF. This rearrangement joins TRBV27 to TRBJ2-7; no clear D gene. Trimming shortened V by 11 bases and J by 0 bases, and 14 bases separated the two germline ends. This CDR3 spans 13 amino acids. In germline, CDR1 is MNHEY, CDR2 SMNVEV (reference sequence).